A single sample is the source of the 11 T cell receptor beta chains below, sequenced in a study of early T cells in non-severe SARS-CoV-2 infection. TCRdb analysed the 5' RACE reads with MiXCR anew, one entry per CDR3 protein. Among fewer than 100,000 distinct CDR3 sequences listed, 11% were seen once. The sequencing sample was made of whole blood. The receptors shown here come from an adult who was a healthcare worker with PCR-confirmed SARS-CoV-2 infection or an uninfected control (not recorded which).

This clonotype has a count of ten or more. The V call is TRBV29-1, the J call TRBJ1-2, with D possibly being TRBD1 (5 bases). V was clipped by 7 bases and J by 4 bases, with 19 bases between them. Germline lookup yields CDR1 SQVTM and CDR2 ANQGSEA. The CDR3 is 14 residues long. The DNA for the CDR3 is TGCAGCGCCCCGGGGGAGGGTACCCCCTATGGCTACACCTTC. This translates into CSAPGEGTPYGYTF.

V is TRBV20-1 and J is TRBJ1-6; D is ambiguous. This CDR3 has 15 amino acids. Germline lookup yields CDR1 DFQATT and CDR2 SNEGSKA (reference sequence). The V gene lost 6 bases and the J gene lost 3 bases, with 15 bases spanning the gap. CDR3: CSAISTVDYNSPLHF. Here the CDR3 DNA reads TGCAGTGCCATATCCACGGTTGACTATAATTCACCCCTCCACTTT.

This clonotype has a count of ten or more. The V gene is TRBV6-1, the J gene TRBJ1-6; D perhaps matches TRBD1 (5 bases). With 3 bases removed from V and 7 bases from J, the gap between germline ends came to 7 bases. Germline CDR1 reads MNHNS; CDR2 reads SASEGT. The CDR3 runs to 13 residues. In DNA form, the CDR3 reads TGTGCCAGCAGTGACAGGGAGAATTCACCCCTCCACTTT. This encodes CASSDRENSPLHF.

A few counts support this clonotype. The J gene is TRBJ2-1, the V gene TRBV6-2 or TRBV6-3; possibly TRBD1 or TRBD2 for D (6 bases each). Looked up from germline, CDR1 is MNHEY and CDR2 is SVGEGT. V was pared by 0 bases and J by 5 bases, with 8 bases between. CDR3 length equals 14 residues. As DNA, the CDR3 is TGTGCCAGCAGTTACTCAAGGGGGGACAATGAGCAGTTCTTC. Encoded protein: CASSYSRGDNEQFF.

The table lists this clonotype with many counts. The chain employs TRBV13 and TRBJ1-4, with D unresolved. The CDR3 extends over 12 amino acids. The germline V gene encodes CDR1 PRHDT and CDR2 FYEKMQ (reference sequence). The V and J ends lost 0 bases and 8 bases respectively, with 4 bases between them. CDR3: CASSLGPEKLFF. In nucleotides, the CDR3 is TGTGCCAGCAGCTTAGGCCCCGAAAAACTGTTTTTT. Full variable domain (outside the CDR3, taken from reference TRBV13 and TRBJ1-4): AAGVIQSPRHLIKEKRETATLKCYPIPRHDTVYWYQQGPGQDPQFLISFYEKMQSDKGSIPDRFSAQQFSDYHSELNMSSLELGDSALYFCASSLGPEKLFFGSGTQLSVL.

This clonotype was counted a few times. The chain carries TRBV5-4 and TRBJ2-5; 8 bases match TRBD1. With V trimmed by 3 bases and J by 0 bases, 10 bases remained unmatched. Looked up from germline, CDR1 is SGHNT and CDR2 is YYREEE (reference sequence). The CDR3 is 17 residues long. The CDR3 DNA reads TGTGCCAGCAGCTCCAAGGGGACAGGTCTGTACCAAGAGACCCAGTACTTC. Amino acids: CASSSKGTGLYQETQYF.

This clonotype was observed at least ten times. The chain recombines TRBV9 with TRBJ1-1; no firm D call. Trimming took off 0 bases at V and 3 bases at J, with 9 bases between the two ends. The germline gives CDR1 SGDLS, CDR2 YYNGEE. The CDR3 contains 14 residues. The CDR3 DNA reads as TGTGCCAGCAGCGTAGTAGCGCGGGACACTGAAGCTTTCTTT. Its translation is CASSVVARDTEAFF.

The rearrangement uses TRBV15 and TRBJ1-5; D call uncertain. This CDR3 comprises 14 residues. Germline values: CDR1 LNHNV, CDR2 YYDKDF (reference sequence). V lost 3 bases, J lost 2 bases, and 8 bases lay in between. CDR3 DNA sequence: TGTGCCACCAGCAGGGAAATGGGCAATCAGCCCCAGCATTTT. It is translated as CATSREMGNQPQHF.

This clonotype was seen many times. CDR3: CASIRYNEQFF. Here the CDR3 DNA reads TGTGCCAGCATAAGATACAATGAGCAGTTCTTC. The chain carries TRBV2 and TRBJ2-1; D unclear. Trimming left V 7 bases short and J 4 bases short, with 5 bases between. There are 11 residues in the CDR3. CDR1 is SNHLY, CDR2 FYNNEI, per germline.

This clonotype has a count of ten or more. Here the CDR3 reads CASSVVAVHSGANVLTF. CDR3 nucleotides: TGTGCCAGCAGCGTAGTTGCGGTGCACTCTGGGGCCAACGTCCTGACTTTC. V and J are TRBV9 and TRBJ2-6; D is undetermined. The CDR3 has 17 residues. Trimming left V 0 bases short and J 0 bases short, with 10 bases between. The V gene's germline CDR1 is SGDLS and CDR2 YYNGEE.

This clonotype was counted a few times. This chain connects TRBV3-1 to TRBJ2-7; D might be TRBD2 (6 bases). The V end lost 5 bases, the J end lost 6 bases, and 20 bases lay between the germline ends. The CDR3 length is 15 residues. CDR1 and CDR2 from the germline V gene are LGHDT and YNNKEL (reference sequence). The DNA of the CDR3 is TGTGCCAGCAGCGCACCGGGACTGGGAGCAGGCGAGCAGTACTTC. This sequence encodes CASSAPGLGAGEQYF.